Described below is a single T cell receptor (beta chain) sequence and its context. What it recognizes is unknown. Trimming at V came to 4 bases and at J to 6 bases, leaving 20 bases not matched to a gene. The CDR3 runs 18 residues. Germline CDR1 MNHEY, CDR2 SMNVEV (reference sequence). The repertoire was sequenced with immunoSEQ multiplex PCR; TCRdb's copy has only in-frame clones and lacks some. Seen here are about 6,600 clones, about 77% observed once, and the top ten hold about 15%. These data are taken from a study of immune cell composition in non-small cell lung cancer. Study summary: Histologic subtype was mainly adenocarcinoma or squamous cell carcinoma. General study findings and limits: Squamous carcinomas (approximately 75%) more often had tumour-associated clones >0.5% than adenocarcinomas (33%). Shared sequences between tumour-reactive and dominant in vivo clones were not proven. Adenocarcinomas with higher top tumour-associated clone frequency had more reactive TILs.

The sequence was obtained from a human donor with non-small cell lung cancer. Sequenced sample: lung tumor tissue. The chain uses TRBV27 and TRBJ1-2, with 7 bases aligning to TRBD1. The CDR3 sequence: CASSSKLAIDRVGNGYTF. The CDR3 DNA is TGTGCCAGCAGTTCCAAACTAGCCATCGACAGGGTAGGAAATGGCTACACCTTC.